The clone carrying this T cell receptor beta chain was detected a few times. Antigen: not known. V gave up 1 base and J gave up 5 bases, with 14 bases separating them. The CDR3 extends over 15 amino acids. The germline V gene encodes CDR1 SEHNR and CDR2 FQNEAQ (reference sequence). This sample is drawn from a study of identical twins. Findings and caveats of the study: Out-of-frame TCR alpha sharing in monozygotic twins exceeded recombination model predictions. Fewer insertions were carried by abundant cord blood beta clonotypes, but none was seen in memory repertoires.

Each CDR3 protein is one row after TCRdb ran MiXCR on the 5' RACE reads. The repertoire holds approximately 890,000 distinct CDR3 sequences, with over 9% as singletons. Another study also made use of these data, one on yellow fever vaccine responses in identical twins.

The V gene is TRBV7-9, the J gene TRBJ2-5; D is uncertain. Sequencing used PBMCs. The TCR sequence derives from a woman aged 18 to 35 in good health. CDR3 amino acids: CASSLGRRKEETQYF. The CDR3 DNA follows: TGTGCCAGCAGCTTAGGGCGGCGAAAGGAGGAGACCCAGTACTTC.